Each of the 15 T cell receptor beta chains below was sequenced from the same sample in a study of blood T cell repertoires in COVID-19. Profiled with immunoSEQ multiplex PCR; TCRdb holds only in-frame clones, not every one. Of roughly 280,000 clones in the sample, under 95% were seen once. The specimen sequenced was PBMCs or T cells enriched from blood (not recorded which). The receptors come from a man in his forties who had been exposed to COVID-19.

The CDR3 spells CASSPQALGSPLHF. The DNA of the CDR3 is TGTGCCAGCAGCCCTCAGGCATTGGGTTCACCCCTCCACTTT. The V and J genes are TRBV3-1 (or the pseudogene TRBV3-2) and TRBJ1-6; no firm D call. The CDR3 runs to 14 residues. The germline V gene has CDR1 LGHDT and CDR2 YNNKEL (reference sequence). V was pared by 4 bases and J by 9 bases, with 13 bases between.

This sequence joins TRBV28 and TRBJ2-4, with D perhaps TRBD1 (6 bases). Trimming cost V 6 bases and J 7 bases, with 10 bases left between them. Looked up from germline, CDR1 is MDHEN and CDR2 is SYDVKM. This CDR3 spans 12 amino acids. CDR3 sequence (DNA): TGTGCCAGCAGGGGGGACACTAACATTCAGTACTTC. Its protein is CASRGDTNIQYF.

The rearrangement uses TRBV7-6 and TRBJ2-1, with TRBD2 matching over 7 bases. The trim removed 3 bases at V and 1 base at J, leaving 6 bases unmatched. There are 16 residues in the CDR3. CDR1 and CDR2 (germline): SGHVS, FNYEAQ. CDR3 loop: CASSFSTSASYNEQFF. The CDR3, as DNA: TGTGCCAGCAGCTTCTCCACTAGCGCTTCCTACAATGAGCAGTTCTTC.

The rearrangement joins TRBV19 to TRBJ1-1; D uncertain. CDR1 is LNHDA and CDR2 is SQIVND in the germline V gene (reference sequence). The CDR3 is 14 amino acids. V was shortened by 1 base and J by 1 base, with 7 bases between the two germline ends. CDR3 protein: CASSIAHTNTEAFF. In DNA form, the CDR3 reads TGTGCCAGTAGTATAGCTCACACGAACACTGAAGCTTTCTTT.

The chain recombines TRBV5-4 with TRBJ1-6; TRBD1 might be the D (5 bases). In germline, CDR1 is SGHNT, CDR2 YYREEE (reference sequence). Between the trimmed V and J ends, which lost 4 bases and 6 bases, there was a span of 14 bases. The CDR3 runs to 15 residues. The CDR3 spells CASSRSMGGNSPLHF. In nucleotides, the CDR3 is TGTGCCAGCAGCCGGTCAATGGGGGGTAATTCACCCCTCCACTTT. Full variable domain (rest looked up from reference TRBV5-4 and TRBJ1-6): ETGVTQSPTHLIKTRGQQVTLRCSSQSGHNTVSWYQQALGQGPQFIFQYYREEENGRGNFPPRFSGLQFPNYSSELNVNALELDDSALYLCASSRSMGGNSPLHFGNGTRLTVT.

A few counts support this clone. The rearrangement links TRBV7-3 to TRBJ2-1, with TRBD2 identical over 16 bases. The ends lost 5 bases at V and 8 bases at J; junction bases unmatched: 3. The CDR3 length is 15 residues. Germline assignment: CDR1 SGHTA and CDR2 FQGTGA. The CDR3 DNA sequence: TGTGCCAGCAGCCCCGGGACTAGCGGGAGGGATGAGCAGTTCTTC. This gives the protein CASSPGTSGRDEQFF.

The CDR3 loop is CASRRTGKRESGGYTF. The CDR3 nucleotides are TGTGCCAGCAGACGGACAGGGAAAAGAGAAAGCGGCGGCTACACCTTC. The chain is built from TRBV28 and TRBJ1-2; 8 positions match TRBD1. The CDR3 is 16 amino acids. V gave up 6 bases and J gave up 8 bases; unmatched junction bases: 17. Per the germline V gene, CDR1 is MDHEN and CDR2 is SYDVKM.

The chain couples TRBV20-1 to TRBJ2-7; 13 bases map to TRBD2. The V gene end was trimmed by 3 bases and the J gene end by 5 bases; junction bases not matched to a gene: 7. Germline-derived CDR1 and CDR2 are DFQATT and SNEGSKA (reference sequence). This CDR3 contains 15 residues. Here the CDR3 DNA reads TGCAGTGCTAGTCACTCCGGACTAGCGGGAGACGAGCAGTACTTC. It is translated as CSASHSGLAGDEQYF.

The rearrangement links TRBV28 to TRBJ1-2, with 7 positions matching TRBD1. CDR1 is MDHEN, CDR2 SYDVKM, per germline. This CDR3 is built from 13 residues. V lost 6 bases to trimming and J lost 6 bases; unmatched junction nucleotides: 7. The chain's CDR3 is CASSIGTDNGYTF. In DNA form, the CDR3 reads TGTGCCAGCAGCATCGGGACAGACAATGGCTACACCTTC.

The chain links TRBV10-1 to TRBJ1-5; possible D gene TRBD1, 5 bases. CDR3 length: 16 residues. Between the trimmed V and J ends, which lost 0 bases and 2 bases, there was a span of 11 bases. Germline values: CDR1 WNHNN, CDR2 SYGVQD (reference sequence). CDR3 sequence reads: CASSESTEVRNQPQHF. The CDR3 nucleotides read TGCGCCAGCAGTGAGTCGACAGAGGTACGCAATCAGCCCCAGCATTTT.

The rearrangement joins TRBV27 to TRBJ1-4, with D possibly matching TRBD1 (6 bases). This CDR3 contains 14 residues. Trimming removed 2 bases at V and 7 bases at J, with 11 bases between. Germline V gene data show CDR1 as MNHEY and CDR2 as SMNVEV (reference sequence). DNA for the CDR3: TGTGCCAGCAGTTTACCAGGGGTTGGTGAAAAACTGTTTTTT. It specifies CASSLPGVGEKLFF.

The table lists this clone with a few counts. This chain uses TRBV6-6 with TRBJ1-1, with D maybe TRBD1 (6 bases). Trimming removed 4 bases at V and 3 bases at J, with 9 bases between. Germline loops: CDR1 MNHNY, CDR2 SVGAGI (reference sequence). The CDR3 is made up of 13 amino acids. The CDR3 is CASSSAGDTEAFF. The CDR3 nucleotides read TGTGCCAGCAGTTCTGCAGGGGACACTGAAGCTTTCTTT.

The genes are TRBV12-3 or TRBV12-4 and TRBJ1-1; tentatively, D is TRBD1 (5 bases). This CDR3 has 13 residues. V lost 5 bases and J lost 5, with 12 bases in between. The CDR3 bases are TGTGCCAGCAGTCCTGGGGGGGGAACTGAAGCTTTCTTT. Encoded protein: CASSPGGGTEAFF.

This chain links TRBV6-2 or TRBV6-3 with TRBJ1-5; D unclear. Trimming shortened V by 5 bases and J by 3 bases, and 11 bases separated the two germline ends. Germline values: CDR1 MNHEY, CDR2 SVGEGT. The CDR3 length is 14 residues. The CDR3 coding sequence is TGTGCCAGCAGTGCCCCAGGTTTCAATCAGCCCCAGCATTTT. It is translated as CASSAPGFNQPQHF.

This sequence joins TRBV11-2 and TRBJ1-2; perhaps TRBD1 as D (6 bases). The germline CDR1 and CDR2 sequences are SGHAT and FQNNGV. V was cut by 5 bases and J by 8 bases, with 15 bases left in between. The CDR3 has 13 amino acids. Here the CDR3 DNA reads TGTGCCAGCAGCAACGAACAGGGTCGGGGCTACACCTTC. Its translation is CASSNEQGRGYTF. Full variable domain (rest looked up from reference TRBV11-2 and TRBJ1-2): EAGVAQSPRYKIIEKRQSVAFWCNPISGHATLYWYQQILGQGPKLLIQFQNNGVVDDSQLPKDRFSAERLKGVDSTLKIQPAKLEDSAVYLCASSNEQGRGYTFGSGTRLTVV.